The sample holds many counts of the clone carrying this T cell receptor (beta chain). Germline is not matched at one junction end, which may reflect a read error. The data derive from a study of T-cell reconstitution after alpha-beta-depleted transplantation in children. Germline V lookup: CDR1 ENHRY, CDR2 SYGVKD. The CDR3 consists of 17 residues. During its preparation, the TCRbeta library received unique molecular identifiers. TCRdb fed the PCR reads into MiXCR, producing one record per CDR3 protein. This table has hundreds of thousands of distinct CDR3 sequences, approximately 12% appearing once. The specimen comprised PBMCs from the stem cell graft donor, sampled from the stem cell graft. This TCR derives from a human donor who donated a stem cell graft to a child with acute lymphoblastic leukemia. The genes are TRBV10-3 and TRBJ2-3; D is perhaps TRBD1 (5 bases). This chain's CDR3 is CAIREFDRFQITDTQYF. The CDR3, as DNA: TGTGCCATCAGGGAGTTTGACAGATTTCAAATCACAGATACGCAGTATTTT.